One sample yielded the 21 T cell receptor beta chains listed below, sequenced in a study of tissue T cells after allogeneic stem cell transplantation. As for time point: mouse harvest day 7 after allogeneic transplant. Tail vein injection delivered 10^7 T-cell-depleted bone marrow cells and 10^6 splenic CD5+ T cells. Data came from immunoSEQ multiplex PCR; TCRdb stores just in-frame clones and leaves some out. The repertoire has roughly 7,200 clones, around 50% of them found once; the top ten carry more than 3%. Material: gut tissue. These receptors were collected from a female BALB/c mouse given C57BL/6 T cells with graft-versus-host disease after an allogeneic hematopoietic cell transplant.

In the case of this clone: Germline and genes: mouse. The read finishes 1 residue shy of the CDR3 end, and the germline J gene is used to complete it. The rearrangement joins TRBV3 to TRBJ2-5; 8 bases agree with TRBD2. V dropped 3 bases and J dropped 3; count of bases not matched to a gene: 2. The CDR3 contains 14 residues. CDR1 and CDR2 (germline): SNHLY, FYNGKV (reference sequence). This CDR3 is CASSFLGGQDTQYF. Incomplete CDR3 DNA: TGTGCCAGCAGCTTTCTGGGGGGACAAGACACCCAGTAC.

Turning to this clone: The germline and genes are mouse ones. The CDR3 reads CASSPDIYEQYF. The sequenced CDR3 bases are TGTGCCAGCAGCCCGGACATCTATGAACAGTAC. The chain couples TRBV26 to TRBJ2-7; weak D call: TRBD1 (5 bases). The read halts 1 residue ahead of the CDR3 end, with the missing end drawn from the germline J gene. Germline V gene data show CDR1 as KGHPV and CDR2 as FQNQEV (reference sequence). Trimming pared 6 bases from V and 3 bases from J, leaving 9 bases between. CDR3 size: 12 residues.

Worth noting for this clone: Gene names are the mouse ones. CDR3 DNA, as far as it was read: TGTGCCAGCAGCTTAGTGGGGAGGGACACAGAAGTCTTC. It is translated as CASSLVGRDTEVF. The whole CDR3 sequence reads CASSLVGRDTEVFF. The chain carries TRBV3 and TRBJ1-1; no definite D call. The read is 1 residue too short to cover the CDR3 end, so that end is filled in from the germline J gene. The V and J ends lost 1 base and 3 bases respectively, with 9 bases between them. CDR1 SNHLY and CDR2 FYNGKV come from the germline V gene (reference sequence). The CDR3 extends over 14 amino acids. Full variable domain (remainder filled in from reference TRBV3 and TRBJ1-1): GPKVLQIPSHQIIDMGQMVTLNCDPVSNHLYFYWYKQILGQQMEFLVNFYNGKVMEKSKLFKDQFSVERPDGSYFTLKIQPTALEDSAVYFCASSLVGRDTEVFFGKGTRLTVV.

This clone was counted a single time. Mouse names are used for the genes. The read finishes 1 residue shy of the CDR3 end, and the germline J gene is used to complete it. The chain recombines TRBV3 with TRBJ2-2; D gene ambiguous. This CDR3 contains 12 residues. V was pared by 4 bases and J by 3 bases, with 3 bases between. The germline CDR1 and CDR2 sequences are SNHLY and FYNGKV (reference sequence). CDR3 loop: CASSSHTGQLYF. CDR3 bases read: TGTGCCAGCAGCTCGCACACCGGGCAGCTCTAC.

Concerning this clone itself: Gene names denote mouse genes. The CDR3 loop reads CASSRQNSYNSPLYF. The part of the CDR3 DNA that was read is TGTGCCAGCAGTCGACAAAATTCCTATAATTCGCCCCTCTAC. V is TRBV26 and J is TRBJ1-6; no definite D call. The read ends 1 residue early relative to the CDR3; the germline J gene fills the gap. TRBJ1-6 is assigned to the ORF class and has an uncertain function. This CDR3 spans 15 amino acids. The V gene's germline CDR1 is KGHPV and CDR2 FQNQEV (reference sequence). The germline V and J ends were trimmed by 4 bases and 0 bases, with 7 bases remaining between them.

The table lists this clone with a few counts. Genes and germline come from the mouse. The DNA ends 1 residue before the CDR3 does, and the rest of the CDR3 is filled in from the germline J gene. This rearrangement joins TRBV16 to TRBJ2-7; TRBD1 might be the D (5 bases). Germline V gives CDR1 SGHSA, CDR2 FRNQAP. V gave up 6 bases and J gave up 3 bases, with 6 bases separating them. The CDR3 consists of 11 residues. This CDR3 is CASSQGYEQYF. CDR3 DNA (partial): TGTGCAAGCAGTCAGGGCTATGAACAGTAC.

Note on this clone: The gene names here belong to mouse. The read ends 1 residue early relative to the CDR3; the germline J gene fills the gap. The rearrangement links TRBV2 to TRBJ2-7; TRBD2 agrees at 12 bases. The germline V gene has CDR1 LGHNA and CDR2 YSYQKL. V was pared by 5 bases and J by 2 bases, with 7 bases of the junction left unmatched. The CDR3 totals 16 residues. CDR3 region: CASSSRTGGGPYEQYF. Partial CDR3 DNA: TGTGCCAGCAGCTCCCGGACTGGGGGGGGACCCTATGAACAGTAC.

About this clone: Germline and genes: mouse. The observed sequence ends 1 residue before the CDR3 terminus, with the missing tail filled in from the germline J gene. The J gene is TRBJ2-1, the V gene TRBV3; a weak D match, TRBD2 (6 bases). From germline, CDR1 is SNHLY and CDR2 FYNGKV (reference sequence). Trimming left V 7 bases short and J 0 bases short, with 7 bases between. This CDR3 is 13 amino acids long. The covered CDR3 bases are TGTGCCAGCACCTGGGGTAACTATGCTGAGCAGTTC. Encoded protein: CASTWGNYAEQF. The full CDR3 protein is CASTWGNYAEQFF.

For this clone: The genes and germline here are from mouse. The missing CDR3 end, 1 residue past where the read stops, is filled in from the germline J gene. In the same sample, other DNA sequences code for this CDR3. This chain connects TRBV26 to TRBJ2-3; 7 nucleotides line up with TRBD2. The V gene end was trimmed by 2 bases and the J gene end by 1 base; junction bases not matched to a gene: 0. The CDR3 contains 14 residues. The germline CDR1 and CDR2 sequences are KGHPV and FQNQEV (reference sequence). CDR3 bases read: TGTGCCAGCAGTCTGGGGGGGGGTGCAGAAACGCTGTAT. This encodes CASSLGGGAETLY. The whole CDR3 reads CASSLGGGAETLYF.

For this clone: Genes here carry mouse names. The read gets to within 1 residue of the CDR3 end, and the germline J gene fills in the rest. V gene TRBV13-2 combines with J gene TRBJ2-4; 12 bases agree with TRBD2. CDR1 NNHNN and CDR2 SYGAGS come from the germline V gene (reference sequence). The CDR3 covers 16 residues. J gave up 1 base and V 2 bases, and 2 bases lay outside the gene matches. The CDR3 sequence: CASGEGLGGRQNTLYF. The DNA read from the CDR3 is TGTGCCAGCGGTGAGGGACTGGGGGGTCGTCAAAACACCTTGTAC.

On this clone itself: Gene names follow the mouse nomenclature. This CDR3 is CASSLSGGTEVFF. Partial CDR3 DNA: TGTGCCAGCAGTCTTTCAGGGGGCACAGAAGTCTTC. J is TRBJ1-1 and V is TRBV26; 7 nucleotides agree with TRBD1. The CDR3 end falls 1 residue outside the read, so it is completed with the germline J gene. This CDR3 is built from 13 residues. CDR1 and CDR2 from the germline V gene are KGHPV and FQNQEV (reference sequence). After removal of 3 bases from V and 4 bases from J, the junction contained 2 bases not matched to a gene.

With regard to this clone: Mouse gene names and germline throughout. The read terminates 1 residue before the CDR3 end, so the remaining end is supplied by the germline J gene. The rearrangement uses TRBV13-1 and TRBJ2-4; 10 bases line up with TRBD2. With 4 bases clipped from V and 2 bases from J, the junction kept 7 bases outside the gene matches. The CDR3 sequence is 16 residues long. The germline V gene encodes CDR1 NSHNY and CDR2 SYGAGN. The CDR3: CASSQGLGKYQNTLYF. Partial CDR3 DNA: TGTGCCAGCAGTCAGGGACTGGGGAAGTATCAAAACACCTTGTAC.

On this clone: Each gene name is a mouse one. Read coverage stops 1 residue before the CDR3 terminus; the germline J gene supplies the remainder. The V and J genes are TRBV3 and TRBJ1-1, with D possibly matching TRBD1 (6 bases). Deletions cut 5 bases from V and 7 bases from J, with 11 bases between. CDR1 is SNHLY, CDR2 FYNGKV, per germline (reference sequence). This CDR3 comprises 12 residues. The CDR3 DNA, read in part, is TGTGCCAGCAGCACTCAAGGGGGAGAAGTCTTC. This sequence encodes CASSTQGGEVF. The complete CDR3 sequence is CASSTQGGEVFF. Based on the CDR3 plus reference TRBV3 and TRBJ1-1, the full variable domain is GPKVLQIPSHQIIDMGQMVTLNCDPVSNHLYFYWYKQILGQQMEFLVNFYNGKVMEKSKLFKDQFSVERPDGSYFTLKIQPTALEDSAVYFCASSTQGGEVFFGKGTRLTVV.

Concerning this clone: Mouse germline and gene names are used. The read halts 1 residue ahead of the CDR3 end, with the missing end drawn from the germline J gene. This sequence joins TRBV5 and TRBJ2-4, with D unresolved. Germline V gives CDR1 LGHNA, CDR2 YNLKQL (reference sequence). V was trimmed by 0 bases and J by 0 bases, leaving 4 bases between them. CDR3 length equals 14 residues. The CDR3 here is CASSQEPSQNTLYF. CDR3 DNA, as far as it was read: TGTGCCAGCAGCCAAGAGCCTAGTCAAAACACCTTGTAC.

As concerns this clone: The gene symbols are mouse symbols. The CDR3 end falls 1 residue outside the read, so it is completed with the germline J gene. The gene calls are TRBV13-2 and TRBJ2-3; possibly TRBD1 for D (6 bases). Germline V gene data show CDR1 as NNHNN and CDR2 as SYGAGS (reference sequence). The length of the CDR3 is 13 residues. V was clipped by 2 bases and J by 3 bases, with 7 bases between them. CDR3 bases read: TGTGCCAGCGGTGACAGGGGCGCAGAAACGCTGTAT. It translates to CASGDRGAETLY. The complete CDR3 reads CASGDRGAETLYF.

Note on this clone: Each gene name is a mouse one. With the read ending 1 residue before the CDR3 end, the germline J gene is used to fill in that end. The rearrangement uses TRBV4 and TRBJ2-1; 9 bases are shared with TRBD2. The germline V gene has CDR1 LGHDT and CDR2 YNNKQL (reference sequence). The CDR3 consists of 14 residues. V lost 3 bases and J lost 7; bases outside the gene matches: 4. The CDR3 sequence: CASSYGGARAEQFF. Partial CDR3 DNA: TGTGCCAGCAGCTATGGGGGGGCGCGCGCTGAGCAGTTC.

In the case of this clone: Mouse gene names apply. The CDR3 extends 1 residue past the end of the read, so its final part is completed from the germline J gene. The rearrangement links TRBV1 to TRBJ1-3; D is uncertain. Germline CDR1 is NSQYPW and CDR2 is LRSPGD (reference sequence). V lost 0 bases and J 0 bases, leaving 6 bases between the germline ends. The length of the CDR3 is 15 residues. CDR3 sequence: CTCSAEAHSGNTLYF. Incomplete CDR3 DNA: TGCACCTGCAGTGCAGAGGCCCATTCTGGAAATACGCTCTAT.

In the case of this clone: All gene names here are mouse names. The read falls 1 residue short of the CDR3 end, and the missing part is taken from the germline J gene. The chain couples TRBV1 to TRBJ1-1; 12 bases are shared with TRBD1. The CDR3 has 16 amino acids. Germline loops: CDR1 NSQYPW, CDR2 LRSPGD (reference sequence). V trimming: 3 bases; J trimming: 4 bases; junction bases outside the gene matches: 6. The CDR3: CTCSARDRGRSTEVFF. The CDR3 bases that were read are TGCACCTGCAGTGCGCGGGACAGGGGGCGCAGCACAGAAGTCTTC.

As to this clone: Gene names follow the mouse nomenclature. CDR3 residues: CASSLPKNTEVFF. Incomplete CDR3 DNA: TGTGCCAGCAGTCTCCCCAAAAACACAGAAGTCTTC. The chain links TRBV3 to TRBJ1-1; D gene uncertain. The read terminates 1 residue before the CDR3 end, so the remaining end is supplied by the germline J gene. The CDR3 extends over 13 amino acids. Germline-derived CDR1 and CDR2 are SNHLY and FYNGKV (reference sequence). Trimming took 6 bases from V and 1 from J, leaving 9 bases between them. Full variable domain (outside the CDR3, taken from reference TRBV3 and TRBJ1-1): GPKVLQIPSHQIIDMGQMVTLNCDPVSNHLYFYWYKQILGQQMEFLVNFYNGKVMEKSKLFKDQFSVERPDGSYFTLKIQPTALEDSAVYFCASSLPKNTEVFFGKGTRLTVV.

A note on this clone: The genes and germline here are from mouse. The CDR3 end is not reached by the read, which stops 1 residue before it; the germline J gene fills it in. V gene TRBV31 combines with J gene TRBJ1-4; TRBD1 aligns across 7 bases. Unmatched junction bases numbered 5, after V lost 0 bases and J lost 4 bases. The CDR3 length is 15 residues. Germline CDR1 GKSSPN, CDR2 SITVG. Partial CDR3 DNA: TGTGCCTGGAGTCTAAGGGGACAGAGCAACGAAAGATTATTT. Protein sequence: CAWSLRGQSNERLF. In full, the CDR3 is CAWSLRGQSNERLFF.

This clone occurred a few times. These gene names are mouse names. With the read ending 1 residue before the CDR3 end, the germline J gene is used to fill in that end. The chain recombines TRBV26 with TRBJ1-1, with 8 bases matching TRBD1. From germline, CDR1 is KGHPV and CDR2 FQNQEV (reference sequence). The CDR3 is 13 amino acids. With 6 bases clipped from V and 4 bases from J, the junction kept 4 bases outside the gene matches. Here the CDR3 reads CASSQGASTEVFF. CDR3 DNA, as far as it was read: TGTGCCAGCAGCCAGGGGGCAAGCACAGAAGTCTTC.